The clone carrying this TCR beta chain was detected once. The data were obtained in a study of blood T cell repertoires in COVID-19. Turning to the study itself: Whether acute or convalescent, the COVID-19 samples came from the United States, Italy and Spain. Nucleic acid was either cDNA or gDNA, and it came from T cells, B-cell-depleted T cells, or PBMCs.

Source study methods: Estimated nucleated cell counts came from reference gene primer amplification. Sequenced by immunoSEQ multiplex PCR; TCRdb stores in-frame clones only, minus some. D and trimming were read from the DNA, whereas the V and J calls and clone size are those reported in that table. Among roughly 82,000 clones listed, roughly 87% were seen once. Germline assignment: CDR1 SGHNT and CDR2 YYREEE (reference sequence). V was shortened by 2 bases and J by 3 bases, with 12 bases between the two germline ends. The CDR3 loop spans 15 amino acids. The clonotype was recovered from a woman between 50 and 59 years old in a cohort sampled during active COVID-19. Material for sequencing was peripheral blood. The chain uses TRBV5-4 and TRBJ2-1; D is possibly TRBD1 (6 bases). This chain's CDR3 is CASSFLSGVYNEQFF. The CDR3 DNA is TGTGCCAGCAGCTTCTTATCAGGGGTCTACAATGAGCAGTTCTTC.